This T cell receptor beta chain was sequenced in a study of yellow fever vaccine responses in identical twins. The CDR3 runs 16 residues. From germline, CDR1 is SGHAT and CDR2 FQNNGV. The ends were cut back, 1 base at V and 1 base at J, with 14 bases in the middle. Via MiXCR, TCRdb re-called the RT-PCR reads, giving one row per CDR3 protein. Among around 780 distinct CDR3 sequences listed, approximately 80% were seen once. With regard to this clonotype: Its antigen remains unknown.

Study-wide results and caveats: It has been reported that, in twins, the vaccine T cell response seemed partly convergent and partly personalized.

The sequencing here drew on T cells from blood (PBMCs), unsorted or a sorted subset (not recorded which), taken before or after yellow fever vaccination (not recorded which). The chain has TRBV11-2 and TRBJ2-7; either TRBD1 or TRBD2 may fit D (5 bases each). The receptor was isolated from a female donor who received the yellow fever vaccine. CDR3 nucleotide sequence: TGTGCCAGCAGCTTAGTTCGGGGCAGTTGGTCCTACGAGCAGTACTTC. Protein sequence: CASSLVRGSWSYEQYF.